The 31 T cell receptor beta chains listed next were all sequenced from one sample in a study of blood T cell repertoires in COVID-19. The repertoire was sequenced with immunoSEQ multiplex PCR; TCRdb's copy has only in-frame clones and lacks some. The sample shows some 150,000 clones, roughly 90% of them seen only once. The sequencing sample was made of peripheral blood. The receptor source for this set is a woman in her forties or fifties with acute or convalescent COVID-19.

The chain links TRBV7-9 to TRBJ1-4; 10 nucleotides line up with TRBD1. The CDR3 totals 15 residues. The germline gives CDR1 SEHNR, CDR2 FQNEAQ (reference sequence). V lost 4 bases, J lost 7 bases, and 6 bases stayed unmatched. In nucleotides, the CDR3 is TGTGCCAGCAGCTGGTCCGACAGGGGGCGTGAAAAACTGTTTTTT. Amino acid sequence: CASSWSDRGREKLFF.

The chain uses TRBV6-5 and TRBJ1-3; D is unclear. V lost 6 bases and J 8 bases, leaving 11 bases between the germline ends. This CDR3 contains 12 residues. CDR1 and CDR2 from the germline V gene are MNHEY and SVGAGI. The CDR3 here is CASSTQADTIYF. As DNA, the CDR3 is TGTGCCAGCAGCACGCAAGCGGACACCATATATTTT.

The rearrangement joins TRBV19 to TRBJ1-1, with D tentatively TRBD1 (5 bases). V was trimmed by 3 bases and J by 0 bases, leaving 11 bases between them. The germline V gene encodes CDR1 LNHDA and CDR2 SQIVND (reference sequence). This CDR3 has 15 amino acids. This CDR3 is CASSIKGAVNTEAFF. In nucleotides, the CDR3 is TGTGCCAGTAGTATCAAAGGGGCGGTGAACACTGAAGCTTTCTTT. Full variable domain (rest looked up from reference TRBV19 and TRBJ1-1): DGGITQSPKYLFRKEGQNVTLSCEQNLNHDAMYWYRQDPGQGLRLIYYSQIVNDFQKGDIAEGYSVSREKKESFPLTVTSAQKNPTAFYLCASSIKGAVNTEAFFGQGTRLTVV.

The table lists this clone with a count of one. The chain links TRBV7-9 to TRBJ2-7, with D possibly TRBD1 on 6 matching bases. V lost 0 bases and J lost 4, with 10 bases in between. This CDR3 has 14 residues. Per germline, CDR1 SEHNR and CDR2 FQNEAQ (reference sequence). The chain's CDR3 is CASSLAQGLYEQYF. CDR3 bases: TGTGCCAGCAGCTTAGCGCAGGGGCTATACGAGCAGTACTTC.

The gene calls are TRBV27 and TRBJ1-4; D unresolved. Germline-derived CDR1 and CDR2 are MNHEY and SMNVEV (reference sequence). Trimming removed 1 base at V and 4 bases at J, with 10 bases between. The CDR3 runs to 15 residues. CDR3 DNA sequence: TGTGCCAGCAGTTTATTCGGGTTCAGTAATGAAAAACTGTTTTTT. It codes for CASSLFGFSNEKLFF.

This clone was found once. The rearrangement uses TRBV5-4 and TRBJ2-7, with 8 positions matching TRBD1. Germline loops: CDR1 SGHNT, CDR2 YYREEE (reference sequence). This CDR3 comprises 16 residues. V shed 0 bases, J shed 7 bases, and the junction held 12 bases outside the gene matches. CDR3 loop: CASSLARQGATLEQYF. The CDR3, as DNA: TGTGCCAGCAGCTTGGCCCGGCAGGGGGCGACCTTAGAGCAGTACTTC. The full variable domain, completed using reference TRBV5-4 and TRBJ2-7, is ETGVTQSPTHLIKTRGQQVTLRCSSQSGHNTVSWYQQALGQGPQFIFQYYREEENGRGNFPPRFSGLQFPNYSSELNVNALELDDSALYLCASSLARQGATLEQYFGPGTRLTVT.

V and J are TRBV6-5 and TRBJ1-1; D is uncertain. V was pared by 1 base and J by 5 bases, with 8 bases between. Per germline, CDR1 MNHEY and CDR2 SVGAGI. The CDR3 is 13 residues long. DNA for the CDR3: TGTGCCAGCAGTTACTGGACGGGAACTGAAGCTTTCTTT. Its translation is CASSYWTGTEAFF.

This chain uses TRBV19 with TRBJ2-7, with D unresolved. Germline V gene sequence: CDR1 LNHDA, CDR2 SQIVND (reference sequence). Trimming removed 4 bases at V and 3 bases at J, with 19 bases between. CDR3 size: 16 residues. Here the CDR3 DNA reads TGTGCCAGTAGTACGTCTAGTGGTGCCATCTTCTACGAGCAGTACTTC. This codes for CASSTSSGAIFYEQYF.

The rearrangement joins TRBV30 to TRBJ2-3; D ambiguous. V gave up 3 bases and J gave up 0 bases, with 16 bases separating them. The CDR3 consists of 16 residues. In germline, CDR1 is GTSNPN, CDR2 SVGIG (reference sequence). The CDR3 DNA is TGTGCCTGGAGCTCCACCCCCCAGCGAAGCACAGATACGCAGTATTTT. Translated: CAWSSTPQRSTDTQYF.

This clone was recorded once. The rearrangement links TRBV28 to TRBJ1-4; 7 bases align to TRBD1. Germline V gene data show CDR1 as MDHEN and CDR2 as SYDVKM. This CDR3 is 14 amino acids long. V lost 6 bases, J lost 3 bases, and 4 bases stayed unmatched. CDR3 residues: CASRGTAPNEKLFF. The DNA of the CDR3 is TGTGCCAGCAGGGGGACAGCCCCTAATGAAAAACTGTTTTTT.

The V gene is TRBV5-1, the J gene TRBJ1-1; TRBD1 might be the D (5 bases). V was pared by 0 bases and J by 1 base, with 10 bases between. The CDR3 runs to 15 residues. The germline V gene has CDR1 SGHRS and CDR2 YFSETQ. The CDR3 DNA reads as TGCGCCAGCAGCTTGGGCAGGGTTCAGAACACTGAAGCTTTCTTT. This gives the protein CASSLGRVQNTEAFF.

The chain is built from TRBV12-3 or TRBV12-4 and TRBJ1-1; TRBD1 matches at 10 bases. This CDR3 has 12 amino acids. V was pared by 7 bases and J by 9 bases, with 5 bases of the junction left unmatched. The CDR3 DNA follows: TGTGCCAGCACCCAGACAGGGGGCCAAGCTTTCTTT. Translation: CASTQTGGQAFF.

This clone was observed a handful of times. This sequence joins TRBV7-9 and TRBJ2-1; D might be TRBD2 (6 bases). V was pared by 5 bases and J by 14 bases, with 19 bases between. The CDR3 is 13 amino acids. Looked up from germline, CDR1 is SEHNR and CDR2 is FQNEAQ (reference sequence). This chain's CDR3 is CASSLQEGMGEFF. CDR3 sequence (DNA): TGTGCCAGCAGCCTCCAGGAGGGGATGGGGGAGTTCTTC.

J is TRBJ2-5 and V is TRBV7-2; 7 nucleotides align to TRBD1. CDR3 length: 13 residues. The junction had 0 bases not matched to a gene; V was cut back by 4 bases and J by 1 base. Looked up from germline, CDR1 is SGHTA and CDR2 is FQGNSA. The CDR3, as DNA: TGTGCCAGCAGCTGGACAGGCCAAGAGACCCAGTACTTC. Translated: CASSWTGQETQYF.

The J gene is TRBJ2-7, the V gene TRBV30; 7 bases are shared with TRBD1. The CDR3 covers 16 residues. Losses at the gene ends were 5 bases for V and 4 bases for J; bases not matched to a gene: 17. Germline V gene lookup returns CDR1 GTSNPN and CDR2 SVGIG (reference sequence). CDR3 in amino acids: CAWSPPGQAMKYEQYF. CDR3 DNA: TGTGCCTGGTCACCCCCTGGACAGGCCATGAAATACGAGCAGTACTTC.

V gene TRBV2 combines with J gene TRBJ2-1; TRBD1 matches at 8 bases. Germline values: CDR1 SNHLY, CDR2 FYNNEI. V was clipped by 6 bases and J by 5 bases; unmatched bases: 3. The CDR3 has 13 residues. CDR3 sequence reads: CASRPDRDNEQFF. In DNA form, the CDR3 reads TGTGCCAGCAGACCGGACAGGGACAATGAGCAGTTCTTC.

The chain is built from TRBV27 and TRBJ2-7; D remains ambiguous. The ends were cut back, 5 bases at V and 3 bases at J, with 17 bases in the middle. The CDR3 totals 15 residues. The V gene's germline CDR1 is MNHEY and CDR2 SMNVEV (reference sequence). As DNA, the CDR3 is TGTGCCAGCAGTAAAATCCGAGACACAATCTACGAGCAGTACTTC. As protein: CASSKIRDTIYEQYF.

The genes are TRBV30 and TRBJ1-5; TRBD1 is a possible D gene (5 bases). Trimming removed 1 base from V and 1 base from J, with 11 bases in between. This CDR3 is 15 amino acids long. The germline V gene encodes CDR1 GTSNPN and CDR2 SVGIG (reference sequence). The CDR3: CAWSEGHPSNQPQHF. The CDR3 coding sequence is TGTGCCTGGAGTGAGGGGCACCCGAGCAATCAGCCCCAGCATTTT.

The rearrangement links TRBV6-6 to TRBJ1-3; maybe TRBD1 (6 bases). Germline CDR1 is MNHNY and CDR2 is SVGAGI (reference sequence). V lost 6 bases to trimming and J lost 2 bases, with 11 bases between them. The CDR3 is made up of 14 amino acids. The CDR3 sequence: CASSLDRTGNTIYF. CDR3 coding DNA: TGTGCCAGCAGCCTAGACAGGACTGGAAACACCATATATTTT.

The rearrangement joins TRBV19 to TRBJ2-5; 10 bases are shared with TRBD1. The CDR3 has 15 amino acids. Germline V CDR1 and CDR2: LNHDA, SQIVND (reference sequence). The chain's CDR3 is CARPGQGTALETQYF. The CDR3 DNA reads TGTGCAAGGCCGGGACAGGGGACCGCGTTGGAGACCCAGTACTTC.

This chain uses TRBV2 with TRBJ1-1, with D perhaps TRBD1 (6 bases). Trimming stripped 6 bases from V and 5 bases from J, with 19 bases between. Germline V lookup: CDR1 SNHLY, CDR2 FYNNEI. CDR3 size: 15 residues. For the CDR3, the DNA is TGTGCCAGCAGGGTAATACAGGGAGTGGGGACTGAAGCTTTCTTT. It encodes CASRVIQGVGTEAFF.

This chain connects TRBV24-1 to TRBJ2-3, with a tentative D call TRBD2 (6 bases). Trimming stripped 2 bases from V and 3 bases from J, with 8 bases between. Per germline, CDR1 KGHDR and CDR2 SFDVKD. The length of the CDR3 is 14 residues. The CDR3 nucleotides are TGTGCCACCAGTGATTCGAGCGGGACAGATACGCAGTATTTT. Protein: CATSDSSGTDTQYF.

The CDR3 sequence is CASAFAWGPLEKLFF. CDR3 nucleotides: TGTGCCAGCGCCTTTGCGTGGGGGCCGTTGGAAAAACTGTTTTTT. The V call is TRBV6-5, the J call TRBJ1-4, with D tentatively TRBD1 (6 bases). CDR1 is MNHEY and CDR2 is SVGAGI in the germline V gene. Trimming took 8 bases from V and 8 from J, leaving 21 bases between them. This CDR3 is built from 15 residues.

The V gene is TRBV2, the J gene TRBJ1-1, with D tentatively TRBD1 (5 bases). The V end was cut by 2 bases, the J end by 3 bases, with 13 bases between. The CDR3 has 15 residues. Germline values: CDR1 SNHLY, CDR2 FYNNEI. CDR3 bases: TGTGCCAGCAGTGAAACGGGGGGAAGGGACACTGAAGCTTTCTTT. Its protein product is CASSETGGRDTEAFF.

This chain connects TRBV29-1 to TRBJ2-7, with 7 bases lining up with TRBD1. Germline V gene lookup returns CDR1 SQVTM and CDR2 ANQGSEA. The ends lost 7 bases at V and 2 bases at J; junction bases unmatched: 8. The CDR3 consists of 13 residues. CDR3 nucleotides: TGCAGCGCCATGGGACAGACAGCCTACGAGCAGTACTTC. Protein product: CSAMGQTAYEQYF.

This chain connects TRBV5-4 to TRBJ1-6; a possible D gene is TRBD1 (6 bases). There are 14 residues in the CDR3. V was trimmed by 3 bases and J by 6 bases, leaving 10 bases between them. The V gene's germline CDR1 is SGHNT and CDR2 YYREEE (reference sequence). The CDR3 coding sequence is TGTGCCAGCAGCTCCGGACAGAGTAATTCACCCCTCCACTTT. It translates to CASSSGQSNSPLHF.

This sequence joins TRBV13 and TRBJ2-7; TRBD1 matches 9 bases. Germline assignment: CDR1 PRHDT and CDR2 FYEKMQ (reference sequence). The ends lost 5 bases at V and 2 bases at J; junction bases unmatched: 4. The CDR3 runs 14 residues. CDR3 protein: CASSRGQGAYEQYF. Here the CDR3 DNA reads TGTGCCAGCAGCCGGGGACAGGGAGCCTACGAGCAGTACTTC.

The genes are TRBV3-1 (or the pseudogene TRBV3-2) and TRBJ1-5; tentatively, D is TRBD1 (6 bases). The CDR3 consists of 15 residues. Germline assignment: CDR1 LGHDT and CDR2 YNNKEL (reference sequence). V was trimmed by 5 bases and J by 5 bases, leaving 16 bases between them. CDR3 in amino acids: CASSEHRECDQPQHF. CDR3 DNA: TGTGCCAGCAGCGAACACAGGGAGTGCGATCAGCCCCAGCATTTT.

V gene TRBV10-1 combines with J gene TRBJ2-5, with D uncertain. V was trimmed by 3 bases and J by 6 bases, leaving 17 bases between them. Germline CDR1 and CDR2: WNHNN and SYGVQD (reference sequence). There are 15 residues in the CDR3. The DNA of the CDR3 is TGCGCCAGCAGTGATCGAGGCCTTCATTATCAGACCCAGTACTTC. This encodes CASSDRGLHYQTQYF.

This chain links TRBV11-3 with TRBJ1-1; D is unclear. The CDR3 covers 15 residues. V was trimmed by 1 base and J by 5 bases, leaving 14 bases between them. Germline V gene data show CDR1 as SGHNT and CDR2 as YENEEA. CDR3 region: CASSLVPGGGTEAFF. CDR3 in DNA: TGTGCCAGCAGCTTAGTCCCCGGTGGAGGTACTGAAGCTTTCTTT.

The J gene is TRBJ2-1, the V gene TRBV20-1; D is perhaps TRBD1 (5 bases). V lost 6 bases and J 7 bases, leaving 10 bases between the germline ends. CDR3 length: 11 amino acids. Germline V gene lookup returns CDR1 DFQATT and CDR2 SNEGSKA (reference sequence). CDR3 protein: CSAHDRNEQFF. The CDR3 nucleotides read TGCAGTGCCCACGACAGAAATGAGCAGTTCTTC.